Included here is one T cell receptor (beta chain) sequence, with context. The data belong to a study of blood T cell repertoires in COVID-19. Study overall: The samples span acute and convalescent COVID-19 from the United States, Italy and Spain. Sample material is recorded as cDNA or gDNA derived from T cells, B-cell-depleted T cells, or PBMCs.

Original processing methods: Amplified reference gene primers provided the basis for estimating nucleated cell counts. The protocol was immunoSEQ multiplex PCR, while the TCRdb copy is restricted to in-frame clones and leaves out a portion. That table supplies the V and J calls and clone size; D and trimming were determined from the DNA. The sample contains 150,000 to 200,000 clones, under 90% of which appear only once. The specimen sequenced was peripheral blood. The sequence was obtained from a woman of 80 years or more with active or convalescent COVID-19.

Written as DNA, the CDR3 is TGTGCCAGCAGCCCCTGGGCCGGCCAGGGGGCGTCCGGGGAGCTGTTTTTT. This gives the protein CASSPWAGQGASGELFF. The chain carries TRBV3-1 (or the pseudogene TRBV3-2) and TRBJ2-2; 8 nucleotides match TRBD1. The CDR3 spans 17 residues. The germline gives CDR1 LGHDT, CDR2 YNNKEL (reference sequence). V was clipped by 4 bases and J by 6 bases; unmatched bases: 13.